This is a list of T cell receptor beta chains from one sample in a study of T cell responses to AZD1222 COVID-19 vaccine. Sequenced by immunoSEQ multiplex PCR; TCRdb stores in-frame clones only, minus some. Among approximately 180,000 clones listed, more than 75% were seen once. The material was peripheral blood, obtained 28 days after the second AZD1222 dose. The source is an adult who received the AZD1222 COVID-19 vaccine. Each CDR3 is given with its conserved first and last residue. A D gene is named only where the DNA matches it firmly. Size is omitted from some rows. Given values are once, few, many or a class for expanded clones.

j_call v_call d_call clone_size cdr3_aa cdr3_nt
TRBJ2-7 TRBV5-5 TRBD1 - CASSLITGQGYHEQYF TGTGCCAGCAGCTTGATCACGGGACAGGGGTACCACGAGCAGTACTTC
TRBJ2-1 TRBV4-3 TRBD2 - CASSQEDLAGENEQFF TGCGCCAGCAGCCAAGAAGATCTAGCGGGAGAGAATGAGCAGTTCTTC
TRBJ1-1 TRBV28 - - CASSLSTGGAEAFF TGTGCCAGCAGTTTATCGACCGGAGGAGCTGAAGCTTTCTTT
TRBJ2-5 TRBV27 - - CASSSHGIQETQYF TGTGCCAGCAGTTCTCACGGGATTCAAGAGACCCAGTACTTC
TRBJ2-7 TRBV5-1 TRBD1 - CASSLGQGAREQYF TGCGCCAGCAGCTTGGGACAGGGGGCTCGCGAGCAGTACTTC
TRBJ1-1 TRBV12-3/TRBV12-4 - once CASCLGTEAFF TGTGCCAGCTGTCTTGGGACCGAAGCTTTCTTT
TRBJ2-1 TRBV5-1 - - CASSLGTDHYNEQFF TGCGCCAGCAGCTTGGGGACAGATCACTACAATGAGCAGTTCTTC
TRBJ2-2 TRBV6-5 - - CASSYGSDTGELFF TGTGCCAGCAGTTACGGGTCGGACACCGGGGAGCTGTTTTTT
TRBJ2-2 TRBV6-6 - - CAIPGGESNTGELFF TGTGCCATCCCCGGAGGGGAATCGAACACCGGGGAGCTGTTTTTT
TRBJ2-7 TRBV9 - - CASSPSRSSYEQYF TGTGCCAGCAGCCCCAGCCGTAGCTCCTACGAGCAGTACTTC
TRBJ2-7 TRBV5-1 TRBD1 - CASSTGTGLQEQYF TGCGCCAGCAGCACCGGGACAGGGCTACAGGAGCAGTACTTC
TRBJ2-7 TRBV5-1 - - CASSGMGANEQYF TGCGCCAGCAGCGGGATGGGGGCCAACGAGCAGTACTTC
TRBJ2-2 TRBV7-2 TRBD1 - CASSWGQLAGELFF TGTGCCAGCAGCTGGGGACAGTTGGCCGGGGAGCTGTTTTTT
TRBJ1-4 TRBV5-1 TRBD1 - CASSRDREKLFF TGCGCCAGCAGCCGGGACAGAGAAAAACTGTTTTTT
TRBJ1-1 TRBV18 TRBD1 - CASSPRQGGIGNTEAFF TGTGCCAGCTCACCACGACAGGGGGGAATTGGGAACACTGAAGCTTTCTTT
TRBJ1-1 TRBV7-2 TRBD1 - CASSREGQGGNTEAFF TGTGCCAGCAGTCGCGAAGGACAGGGGGGGAACACTGAAGCTTTCTTT
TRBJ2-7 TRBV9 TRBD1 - CASTRTGVPYEQYF TGTGCCAGCACCCGGACAGGGGTCCCCTACGAGCAGTACTTC
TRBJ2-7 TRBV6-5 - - CASTLTRDLRYEQYF TGTGCCAGCACCTTAACCCGGGACTTGCGCTACGAGCAGTACTTC